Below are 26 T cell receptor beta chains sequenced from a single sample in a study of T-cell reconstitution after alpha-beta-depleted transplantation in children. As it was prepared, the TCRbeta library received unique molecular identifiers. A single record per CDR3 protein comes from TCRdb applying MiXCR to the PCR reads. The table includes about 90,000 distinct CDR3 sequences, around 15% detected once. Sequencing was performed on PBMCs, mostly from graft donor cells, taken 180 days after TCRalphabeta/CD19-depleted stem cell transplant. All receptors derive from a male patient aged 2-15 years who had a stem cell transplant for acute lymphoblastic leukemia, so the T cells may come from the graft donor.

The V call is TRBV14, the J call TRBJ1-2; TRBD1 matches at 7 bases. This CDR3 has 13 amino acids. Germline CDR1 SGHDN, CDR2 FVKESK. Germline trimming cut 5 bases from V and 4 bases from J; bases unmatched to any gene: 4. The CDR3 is CASSDRVGYGYTF. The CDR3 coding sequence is TGTGCCAGCAGCGACAGGGTGGGCTATGGCTACACCTTC.

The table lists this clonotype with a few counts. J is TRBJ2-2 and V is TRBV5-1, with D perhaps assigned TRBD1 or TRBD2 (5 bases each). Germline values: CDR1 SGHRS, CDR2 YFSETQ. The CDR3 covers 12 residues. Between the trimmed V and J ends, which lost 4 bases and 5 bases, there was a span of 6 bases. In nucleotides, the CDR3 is TGCGCCAGCAGCGGGGGAACCGGGGAGCTGTTTTTT. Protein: CASSGGTGELFF. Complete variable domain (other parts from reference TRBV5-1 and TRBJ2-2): KAGVTQTPRYLIKTRGQQVTLSCSPISGHRSVSWYQQTPGQGLQFLFEYFSETQRNKGNFPGRFSGRQFSNSRSEMNVSTLELGDSALYLCASSGGTGELFFGEGSRLTVL.

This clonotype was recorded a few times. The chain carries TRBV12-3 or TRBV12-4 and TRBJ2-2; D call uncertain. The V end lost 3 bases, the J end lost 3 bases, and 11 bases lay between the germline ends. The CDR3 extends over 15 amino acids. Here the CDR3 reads CASSLARVDTGELFF. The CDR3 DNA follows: TGTGCCAGCAGTTTGGCTCGGGTAGACACCGGGGAGCTGTTTTTT.

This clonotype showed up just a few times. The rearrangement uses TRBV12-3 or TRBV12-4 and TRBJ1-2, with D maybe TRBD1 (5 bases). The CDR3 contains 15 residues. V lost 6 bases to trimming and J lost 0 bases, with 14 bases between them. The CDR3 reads CASRFGQPANYGYTF. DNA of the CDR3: TGTGCCAGCAGATTCGGACAACCAGCTAACTATGGCTACACCTTC.

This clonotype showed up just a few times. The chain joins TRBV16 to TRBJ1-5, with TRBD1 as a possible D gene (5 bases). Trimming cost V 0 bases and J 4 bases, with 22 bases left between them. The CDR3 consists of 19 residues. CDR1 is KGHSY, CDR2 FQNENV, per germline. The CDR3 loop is CASSQSSWAEGAINQPQHF. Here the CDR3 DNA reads TGTGCCAGCAGCCAATCAAGTTGGGCGGAAGGGGCGATAAATCAGCCCCAGCATTTT.

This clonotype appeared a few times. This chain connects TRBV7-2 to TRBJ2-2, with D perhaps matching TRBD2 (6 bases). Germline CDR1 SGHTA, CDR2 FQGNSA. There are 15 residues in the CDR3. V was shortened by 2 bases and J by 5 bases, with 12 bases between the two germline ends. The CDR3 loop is CASSLKLAGTGELFF. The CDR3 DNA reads TGTGCCAGCAGCTTAAAACTAGCTGGGACCGGGGAGCTGTTTTTT.

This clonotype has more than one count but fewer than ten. CDR3 coding DNA: TGTGCCAGCAGGCTCGTGGGGGGCCGGGATGAGCAGTTCTTC. Translated, it gives CASRLVGGRDEQFF. The chain couples TRBV5-5 to TRBJ2-1; D possibly matches TRBD1 or TRBD2 (6 bases each). Looked up from germline, CDR1 is SGHKS and CDR2 is YYEKEE (reference sequence). The length of the CDR3 is 14 residues. V shed 5 bases and J shed 8 bases, with 17 bases lying between them.

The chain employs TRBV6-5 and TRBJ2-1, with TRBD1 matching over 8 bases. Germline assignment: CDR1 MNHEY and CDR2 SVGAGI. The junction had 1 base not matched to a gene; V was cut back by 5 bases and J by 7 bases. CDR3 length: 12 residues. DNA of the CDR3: TGTGCCAGCAGTAACAGGGGGAATGAGCAGTTCTTC. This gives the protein CASSNRGNEQFF.

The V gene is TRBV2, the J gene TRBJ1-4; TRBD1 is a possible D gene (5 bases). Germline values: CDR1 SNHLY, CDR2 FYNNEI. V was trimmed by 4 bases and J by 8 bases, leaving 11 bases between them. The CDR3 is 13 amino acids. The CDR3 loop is CASSVGEGEKLFF. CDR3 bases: TGTGCCAGCAGTGTGGGGGAAGGAGAAAAACTGTTTTTT. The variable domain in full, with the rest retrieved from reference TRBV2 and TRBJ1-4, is EPEVTQTPSHQVTQMGQEVILRCVPISNHLYFYWYRQILGQKVEFLVSFYNNEISEKSEIFDDQFSVERPDGSNFTLKIRSTKLEDSAMYFCASSVGEGEKLFFGSGTQLSVL.

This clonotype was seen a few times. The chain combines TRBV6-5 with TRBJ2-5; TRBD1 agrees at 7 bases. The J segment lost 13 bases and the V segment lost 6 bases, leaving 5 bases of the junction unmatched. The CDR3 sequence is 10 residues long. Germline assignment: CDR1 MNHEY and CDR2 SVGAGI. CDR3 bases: TGTGCCAGCAGAGGACAGGCCTTGTACTTC. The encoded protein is CASRGQALYF.

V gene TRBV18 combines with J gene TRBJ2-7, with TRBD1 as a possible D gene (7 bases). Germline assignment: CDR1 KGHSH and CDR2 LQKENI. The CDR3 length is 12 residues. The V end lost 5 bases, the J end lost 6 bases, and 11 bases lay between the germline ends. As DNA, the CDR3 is TGTGCCAGCTCATCCCAGGGGGGCGAGCAGTACTTC. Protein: CASSSQGGEQYF.

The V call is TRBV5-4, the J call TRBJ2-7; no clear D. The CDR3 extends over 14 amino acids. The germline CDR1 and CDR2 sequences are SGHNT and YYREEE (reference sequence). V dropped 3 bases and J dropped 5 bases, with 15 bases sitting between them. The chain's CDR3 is CASSSLVRIHEQYF. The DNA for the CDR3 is TGTGCCAGCAGCTCATTGGTCCGGATCCACGAGCAGTACTTC.

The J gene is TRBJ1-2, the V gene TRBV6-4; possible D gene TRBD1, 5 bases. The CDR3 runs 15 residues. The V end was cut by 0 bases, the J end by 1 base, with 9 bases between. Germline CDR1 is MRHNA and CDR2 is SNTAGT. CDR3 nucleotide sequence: TGTGCCAGCAGTGACTCGCCAGGGAGTAACTATGGCTACACCTTC. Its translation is CASSDSPGSNYGYTF.

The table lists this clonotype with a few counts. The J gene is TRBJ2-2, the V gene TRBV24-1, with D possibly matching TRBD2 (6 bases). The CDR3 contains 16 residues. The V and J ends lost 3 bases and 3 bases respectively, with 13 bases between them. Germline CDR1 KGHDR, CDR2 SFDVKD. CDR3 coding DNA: TGTGCCACCAGTGATAGTGGCGGGACGCACACCGGGGAGCTGTTTTTT. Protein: CATSDSGGTHTGELFF.

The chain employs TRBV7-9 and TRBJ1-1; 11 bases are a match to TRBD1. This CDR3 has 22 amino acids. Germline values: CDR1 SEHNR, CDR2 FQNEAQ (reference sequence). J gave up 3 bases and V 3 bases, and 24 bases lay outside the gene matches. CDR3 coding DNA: TGTGCCAGCAGCTTCCTACCGGGACAGGGGGTGGTTCGAACCCTTGGGGACACTGAAGCTTTCTTT. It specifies CASSFLPGQGVVRTLGDTEAFF.

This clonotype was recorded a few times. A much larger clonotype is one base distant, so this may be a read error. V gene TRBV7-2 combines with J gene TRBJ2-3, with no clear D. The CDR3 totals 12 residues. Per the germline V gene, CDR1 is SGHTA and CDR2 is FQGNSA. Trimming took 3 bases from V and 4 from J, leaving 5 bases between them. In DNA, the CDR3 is TGTGCCAGCAGCTTCTACTCAGATACGCAGTATTTT. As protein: CASSFYSDTQYF.

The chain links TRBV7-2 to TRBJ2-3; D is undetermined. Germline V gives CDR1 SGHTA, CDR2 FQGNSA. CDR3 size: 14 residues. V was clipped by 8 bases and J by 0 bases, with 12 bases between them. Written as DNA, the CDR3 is TGTGCCAGCTTACCCATTCCGAGCACAGATACGCAGTATTTT. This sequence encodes CASLPIPSTDTQYF.

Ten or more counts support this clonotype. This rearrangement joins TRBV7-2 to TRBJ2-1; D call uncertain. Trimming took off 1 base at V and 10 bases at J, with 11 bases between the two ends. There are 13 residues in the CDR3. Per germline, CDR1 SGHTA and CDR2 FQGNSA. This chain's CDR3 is CASSLGYGGEQFF. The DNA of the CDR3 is TGTGCCAGCAGCTTAGGTTACGGCGGCGAGCAGTTCTTC.

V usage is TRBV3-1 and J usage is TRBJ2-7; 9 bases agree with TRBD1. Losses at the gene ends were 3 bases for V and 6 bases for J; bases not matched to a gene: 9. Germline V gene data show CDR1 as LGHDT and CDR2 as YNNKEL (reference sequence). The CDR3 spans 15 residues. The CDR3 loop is CASSQSRDRVSEQYF. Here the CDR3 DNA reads TGTGCCAGCAGCCAGTCCCGGGACAGGGTAAGCGAGCAGTACTTC.

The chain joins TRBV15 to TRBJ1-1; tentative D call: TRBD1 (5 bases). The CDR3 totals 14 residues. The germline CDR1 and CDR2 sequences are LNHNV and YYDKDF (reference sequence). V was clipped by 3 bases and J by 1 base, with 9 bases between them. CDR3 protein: CATSRDTGNTEAFF. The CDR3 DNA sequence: TGTGCCACCAGCAGGGATACAGGGAACACTGAAGCTTTCTTT.

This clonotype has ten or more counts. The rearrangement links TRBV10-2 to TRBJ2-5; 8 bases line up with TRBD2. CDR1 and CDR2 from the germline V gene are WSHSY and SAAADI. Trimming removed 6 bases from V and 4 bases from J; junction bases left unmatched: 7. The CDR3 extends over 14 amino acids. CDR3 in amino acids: CASREDGRGETQYF. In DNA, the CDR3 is TGCGCCAGCAGAGAAGACGGGAGGGGAGAGACCCAGTACTTC.

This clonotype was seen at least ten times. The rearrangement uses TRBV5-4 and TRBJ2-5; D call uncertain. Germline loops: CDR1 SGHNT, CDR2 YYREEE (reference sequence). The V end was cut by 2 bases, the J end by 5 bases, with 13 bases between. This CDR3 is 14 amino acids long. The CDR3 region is CASSFSFSSETQYF. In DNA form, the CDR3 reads TGTGCCAGCAGCTTTTCGTTCTCCAGCGAGACCCAGTACTTC.

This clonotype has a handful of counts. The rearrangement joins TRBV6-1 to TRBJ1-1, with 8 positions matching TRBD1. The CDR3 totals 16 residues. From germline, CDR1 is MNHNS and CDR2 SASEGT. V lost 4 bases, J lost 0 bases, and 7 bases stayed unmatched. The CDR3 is CASSGQGNLMNTEAFF. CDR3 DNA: TGTGCCAGCAGTGGACAGGGGAACTTAATGAACACTGAAGCTTTCTTT.

The CDR3 DNA reads TGTGCCAGCAGCTTACAGGTTCGAGTAGAGACCCAGTACTTC. This gives the protein CASSLQVRVETQYF. The chain carries TRBV7-9 and TRBJ2-5; unclear D gene. The CDR3 length is 14 residues. Germline V gene sequence: CDR1 SEHNR, CDR2 FQNEAQ (reference sequence). Trimming pared 2 bases from V and 4 bases from J, leaving 11 bases between.

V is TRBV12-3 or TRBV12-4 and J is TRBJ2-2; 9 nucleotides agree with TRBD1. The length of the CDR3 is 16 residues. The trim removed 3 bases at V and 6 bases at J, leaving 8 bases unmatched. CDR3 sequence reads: CASSFMGTGRAGELFF. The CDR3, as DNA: TGTGCCAGCAGTTTTATGGGGACAGGGAGGGCCGGGGAGCTGTTTTTT.

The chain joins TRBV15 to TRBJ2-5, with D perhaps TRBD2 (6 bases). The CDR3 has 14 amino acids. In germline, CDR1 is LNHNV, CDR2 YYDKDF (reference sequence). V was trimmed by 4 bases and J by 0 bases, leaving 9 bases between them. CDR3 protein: CATSMSGDQETQYF. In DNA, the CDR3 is TGTGCCACCAGCATGTCGGGGGACCAAGAGACCCAGTACTTC.